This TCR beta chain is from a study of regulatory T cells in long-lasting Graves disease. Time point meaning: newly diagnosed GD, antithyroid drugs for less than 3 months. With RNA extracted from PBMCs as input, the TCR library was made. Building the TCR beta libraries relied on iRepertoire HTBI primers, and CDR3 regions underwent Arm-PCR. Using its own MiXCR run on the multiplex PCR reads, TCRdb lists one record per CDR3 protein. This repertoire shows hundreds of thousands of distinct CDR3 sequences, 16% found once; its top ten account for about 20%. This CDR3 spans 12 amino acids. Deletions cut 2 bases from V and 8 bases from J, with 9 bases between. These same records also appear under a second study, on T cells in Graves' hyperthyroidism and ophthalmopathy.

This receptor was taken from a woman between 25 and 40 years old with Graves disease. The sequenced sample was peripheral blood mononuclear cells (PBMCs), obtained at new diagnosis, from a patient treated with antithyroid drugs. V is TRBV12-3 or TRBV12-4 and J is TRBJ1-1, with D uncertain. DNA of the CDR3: TGTGCCAGCAGTTTAAAAGGGATCGAAGCTTTCTTT. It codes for CASSLKGIEAFF.